A selection of T cell receptor beta chains follows, all from one sample in a study of blood T cell repertoires in COVID-19. Data came from immunoSEQ multiplex PCR; TCRdb stores just in-frame clones and leaves some out. The table lists 120,000 to 150,000 clones, more than 75% of them singletons, with 5% in the top ten. The source material was peripheral blood. The source of these receptors is a woman in her forties or fifties with acute or convalescent COVID-19. CDR3s include the opening cysteine and the closing phenylalanine or tryptophan. The D gene is left open where the match is weak. Clone size is given for some rows only: seen once, a few or many times, or a class if the clone is expanded.

V gene	J gene	clone size	D gene	CDR3 protein	CDR3 DNA
TRBV19	TRBJ1-1	.	TRBD1	CASRITGVAKNTEAFF	TGTGCCAGTAGGATAACAGGGGTCGCTAAGAACACTGAAGCTTTCTTT
TRBV11-3	TRBJ1-4	.	TRBD1	CASSNSTGGYEKLFF	TGTGCCAGCAGCAATTCGACAGGGGGGTATGAAAAACTGTTTTTT
TRBV18	TRBJ2-3	.	TRBD2	CASSTGLAPFDTQYF	TGTGCCAGCTCAACGGGACTAGCGCCTTTCGATACGCAGTATTTT
TRBV11-2	TRBJ1-1	.	TRBD1	CASSVHRGGTATEAFF	TGTGCCAGCAGCGTCCACAGGGGGGGTACGGCCACTGAAGCTTTCTTT
TRBV2	TRBJ2-7	.	.	CASITYRVNGEQYF	TGTGCCAGCATAACCTACAGGGTTAACGGCGAGCAGTACTTC
TRBV2	TRBJ1-5	few	TRBD1	CASSGTGGNQPQHF	TGTGCCAGCAGTGGGACAGGAGGCAATCAGCCCCAGCATTTT
TRBV19	TRBJ1-1	.	.	CASSVRLTGMTNTEAFF	TGTGCCAGTAGCGTGCGGCTTACGGGGATGACGAACACTGAAGCTTTCTTT
TRBV2	TRBJ1-3	.	.	CASSDGLSSGNTIYF	TGTGCCAGCAGTGATGGTCTTAGCTCTGGAAACACCATATATTTT
TRBV6-5	TRBJ1-4	.	.	CASSYSPLGGGEKLFF	TGTGCCAGCAGTTACTCCCCACTCGGAGGCGGTGAAAAACTGTTTTTT
TRBV3-1/TRBV3-2	TRBJ1-4	.	.	CASSPTVGAEKLFF	TGTGCCAGCAGCCCGACAGTGGGGGCTGAAAAACTGTTTTTT